This TCR beta chain emerged from a study of T cells in Graves' hyperthyroidism and ophthalmopathy (dated by TCRdb to between 2018 and 2021). Broadly, across the study: Peripheral blood samples were taken at the time of initial diagnosis, prior to any treatment. To identify TCR V-J signatures that set the groups apart, the researchers used a discovery cohort of more than 95 patients, made up of 43 with Graves' ophthalmopathy and some 60 with stable Graves' hyperthyroidism. The 100 discovery patients were divided at random into training and test sets in a 7:3 ratio. In addition, the study compared T-cell repertoires in thyroid tissue and in blood from about six Graves' hyperthyroidism patients. Whether ophthalmopathy could be predicted prospectively was tested in an independent validation cohort made up of approximately 19 hyperthyroidism patients plus 17 patients who later progressed to ophthalmopathy. The paper describes TCR Vbeta CDR3 sequencing of 130 to 150 peripheral blood samples, made up of under 50 ophthalmopathy patients, roughly 72 hyperthyroidism patients and 17 progressor patients. Following sampling, methimazole starting at 30 mg daily was given to hyperthyroidism patients, and high-dose intravenous methylprednisolone was given to ophthalmopathy patients.

This clonotype was recorded at least ten times. The antigen it recognizes is unknown. Nothing much larger sits one base from this clone, and base qualities are not available. Hyperthyroidism patients were aged 18 to 65 years and newly diagnosed, with disease duration of less than 2 months. Any patient with an uncontrolled infection, another autoimmune disease, pregnancy or lactation was excluded. Diagnoses were based on clinical symptoms, serum thyroxine and TRAb, thyroid ultrasound and orbital computed tomography. For progressor patients, blood was drawn at the first diagnosis of hyperthyroidism, before any ophthalmopathy symptoms had appeared. Ficoll-Paque density gradient centrifugation was used to isolate PBMCs from about 10 ml of fresh peripheral blood. Progressor patients were defined as those initially diagnosed with Graves' hyperthyroidism in whom ophthalmopathy developed during follow-up. Trizol reagent was used to extract total RNA, and RNA quality was then checked on an Agilent 2100 Bioanalyzer.

What the work shows at the level of the full study, not this receptor alone: In cross-validation, a model built on a 13 V-J signature told ophthalmopathy apart from stable hyperthyroidism with approximately 90% sensitivity and roughly 82% specificity, and in testing the same model reached 80%/75%. Sample size was not statistically predetermined, and blinding of investigators to group allocation was not performed. Most expanded thyroid clonotypes (frequency above 0.001) were also detected in blood, suggesting blood repertoires may reflect thyroid immune responses. In validation, the model predicted progression to ophthalmopathy a median of roughly 6.2 months before onset, with 65% to 71% sensitivity and roughly 73% specificity.

The TCR beta CDR3 regions were amplified from RNA transcripts. The TCR CDR3 was subjected to a first round of RT-PCR using the HTBI primer set and the Qiagen OneStep RT-PCR kit. A second multiplex PCR round built the libraries, followed by size selection and purification. Libraries were sequenced paired-end with 100 bp reads on an Illumina HiSeq2000. In the paper's pipeline: Raw data were processed with SOAPnuke, discarding reads with adapters, uncalled bases, mean Phred below 15, or no exact constant-primer or identifier match. High-quality paired reads were merged using COPE v1.2.5, and each unique nucleotide sequence was defined as a clonotype. MiTCR v1.1 was used to align clonotypes to the IMGT TRBV, TRBD and TRBJ reference segments. The analysis was restricted to V-J combinations with a frequency above 0.0001, which together covered 98% to 99.2% of the repertoires. The TCS score was defined as F50 (clonal expansion) divided by E x V (chaos), with BLOSUM62-based TCRdist calculated between CDR3 peptides within each V-J. Welch's t-statistics and random forest reduced around 550 V-J features to around 14, which were used in a naive Bayes classifier (R e1071). The public reads were reanalyzed by TCRdb: fastp trimming at Q25, MiXCR alignment, in-frame beta chains only. All rows with the same CDR3 protein become a single entry with the most common DNA and genes. TCRdb's processing, not the authors' own work, is the source of the V and J calls. Within this sample are approximately 620,000 distinct CDR3 sequences, with roughly 14% of them counted one time only. Of the sample, 4.5% to 6% is held by the ten largest clones.

The receptor comes from a woman in her twenties or thirties with Graves' hyperthyroidism that later progressed to Graves' ophthalmopathy. The sequencing sample was made of blood.

The CDR3 region reads CARAADRSTDTQYF. The DNA sequence is as follows: TGTGCCAGGGCCGCTGACAGGAGCACAGATACGCAGTATTTT. This chain is built from TRBV30 and TRBJ2-3; the D gene is perhaps TRBD1, from 6 matching bases. V and J lose 8 bases and 0 bases, and a span of 15 bases separates them. Per the germline V gene (reference sequence), GTSNPN is the CDR1 and SVGIG is the CDR2. Taken from cysteine to phenylalanine, the CDR3 has 14 residues. This entry keeps only the CDR3 DNA: 42 bases, framed from base 1.